What follows describes a single T cell receptor (beta chain). These data are taken from a study of cytomegalovirus exposure and HLA in healthy donors. Primers for the PCR totalled 60 Vbeta and 13 Jbeta. Using immunoSEQ multiplex PCR, the repertoire was profiled, and TCRdb retains in-frame clones only, with some absent. Here the sample spans around 200,000 clones, around 86% being singletons. The TCR originated in a woman aged 45-60 years in good health and CMV-seropositive. Sequencing input: PBMCs.

The CDR3 DNA reads as TGTGCCAGCTCACCCCCAACTAACACAGATACGCAGTATTTT. Translated, it gives CASSPPTNTDTQYF. The rearrangement uses TRBV18 and TRBJ2-3; D call uncertain. Germline CDR1 KGHSH, CDR2 LQKENI. Trimming removed 3 bases from V and 2 bases from J, with 9 bases in between. The CDR3 extends over 14 amino acids.